This T cell receptor (beta chain) was sequenced for a study of blood T cell repertoires in COVID-19. About the research overall: From the United States, Italy and Spain came samples of acute and convalescent COVID-19. The analysed material was cDNA or gDNA that came from T cells, B-cell-depleted T cells, or PBMCs.

This table comes from immunoSEQ multiplex PCR, and its TCRdb copy is limited to in-frame clones, with some not included. This table has 350,000 to 450,000 clones, over 75% appearing once. Germline V gene data show CDR1 as KGHSH and CDR2 as LQKENI. This CDR3 is 16 amino acids long. With V trimmed by 0 bases and J by 1 base, 5 bases remained unmatched. Study members were between roughly 18 and 90 years old and lived in 20 to 25 US regions. The chain links TRBV18 to TRBJ1-1, with 7 bases matching TRBD1. This TCR was sampled from a man aged 35 to 55 in a cohort exposed to, infected with or recovered from COVID-19 (not recorded which). Sequenced input: PBMCs or T cells enriched from blood (not recorded which). The CDR3, as DNA: TGTGCCAGCTCACCACCGACAGGGCTGAAGAACACTGAAGCTTTCTTT. Amino acids: CASSPPTGLKNTEAFF. The full variable domain, its missing parts supplied by reference TRBV18 and TRBJ1-1, is NAGVMQNPRHLVRRRGQEARLRCSPMKGHSHVYWYRQLPEEGLKFMVYLQKENIIDESGMPKERFSAEFPKEGPSILRIQQVVRGDSAAYFCASSPPTGLKNTEAFFGQGTRLTVV.